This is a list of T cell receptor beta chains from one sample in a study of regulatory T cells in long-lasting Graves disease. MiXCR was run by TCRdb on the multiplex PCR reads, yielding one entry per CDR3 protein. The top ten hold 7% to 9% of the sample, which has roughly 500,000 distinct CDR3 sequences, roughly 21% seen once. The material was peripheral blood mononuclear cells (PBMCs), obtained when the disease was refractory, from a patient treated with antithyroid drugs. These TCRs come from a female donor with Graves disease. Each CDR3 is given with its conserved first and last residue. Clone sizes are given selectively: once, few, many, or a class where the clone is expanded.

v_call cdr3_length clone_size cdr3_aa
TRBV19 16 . CASSIRGSGLNQPQHF
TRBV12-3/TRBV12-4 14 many CASSLGLVVSEAFF
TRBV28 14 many CASSPRTGVGEQYF
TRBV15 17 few CATSRTERQGAHYGYTF
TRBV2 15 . CASSLVLDSFYEQYF
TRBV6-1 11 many CASSPNHGYTF
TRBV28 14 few CASSPVGGPYEQYF
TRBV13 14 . CASSFSRRAEKLFF
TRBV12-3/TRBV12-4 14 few CASSFRASGYEQYF
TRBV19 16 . CASARTGGFLGTEAFF
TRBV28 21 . CASRRNLGLAGGSGGTDTQYF
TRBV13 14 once CASSSGDPGNTIYF
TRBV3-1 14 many CASSQAGSDQPQHF
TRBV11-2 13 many CASSSGPGLGYTF
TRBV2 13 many CASRVGGTGELFF
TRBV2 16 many CASSESSGESSYEQYF
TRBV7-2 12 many CASSFGGGKLFF